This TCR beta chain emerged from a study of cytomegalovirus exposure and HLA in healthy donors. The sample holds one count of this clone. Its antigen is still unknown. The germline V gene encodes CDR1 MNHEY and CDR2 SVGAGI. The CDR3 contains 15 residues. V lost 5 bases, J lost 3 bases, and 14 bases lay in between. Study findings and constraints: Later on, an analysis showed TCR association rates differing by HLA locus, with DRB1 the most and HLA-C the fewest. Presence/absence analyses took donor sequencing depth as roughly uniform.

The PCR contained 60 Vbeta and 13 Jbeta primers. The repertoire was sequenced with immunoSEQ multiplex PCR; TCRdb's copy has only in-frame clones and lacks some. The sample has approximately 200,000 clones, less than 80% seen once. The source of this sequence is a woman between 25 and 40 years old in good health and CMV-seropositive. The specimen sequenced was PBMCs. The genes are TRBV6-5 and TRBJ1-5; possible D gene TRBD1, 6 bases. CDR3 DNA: TGTGCCAGCAGTCCTGACAGGAACTTCAATCAGCCCCAGCATTTT. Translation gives CASSPDRNFNQPQHF.